A selection of T cell receptor beta chains follows, all from one sample in a study of beta chain features in type 1 diabetes. The assay was immunoSEQ multiplex PCR, and TCRdb's table has in-frame clones only and misses some. The table includes over 500,000 clones, around 16% detected once. The sample comprised naive CD4+ T cells from blood. The receptors were sampled from a man younger than 35 in good health. CDR3s include the opening cysteine and the closing phenylalanine or tryptophan. Fields, in order: D gene, V gene, J gene, clone size, CDR3 DNA, CDR3 protein. The D gene is left open where the match is weak. Size tells how often a clone was seen (once, few, many) or the class of an expanded clone, and some rows leave it out.

.	TRBV7-9	TRBJ1-2	.	TGTGCCAGCAGTTCTGGACGGTCTTCTGGCTACACCTTC	CASSSGRSSGYTF
.	TRBV7-6	TRBJ1-2	.	TGTGCCAGCAGCTTAGTTTCCCAGGCCGAATATGGCTACACCTTC	CASSLVSQAEYGYTF
TRBD1	TRBV6-5	TRBJ2-7	.	TGTGCCAGTTCGGACAGGACCTACGAGCAGTACTTC	CASSDRTYEQYF
.	TRBV7-2	TRBJ2-3	few	TGTGCCAGCAGCTTAGCCCCACGGGTGGCGGGCGATACGCAGTATTTT	CASSLAPRVAGDTQYF
.	TRBV7-9	TRBJ1-2	few	TGTGCCAGCAGCTTAGTAGCTAACTATGGCTACACCTTC	CASSLVANYGYTF
.	TRBV7-2	TRBJ1-2	few	TGTGCCAGCAGCCCCTGGGGGACGGACTATGGCTACACCTTC	CASSPWGTDYGYTF
.	TRBV4-2	TRBJ2-3	.	TGTGCCAGCAGTTACGGGGAAAGCACAGATACGCAGTATTTT	CASSYGESTDTQYF
TRBD2	TRBV7-2	TRBJ2-3	.	TGTGCCAGCAGCCCCAGGCCGGGACTAGCATCAGATACGCAGTATTTT	CASSPRPGLASDTQYF
.	TRBV18	TRBJ2-7	.	TGTGCCAGCTCACCAGGACTGATCTACGAGCAGTACTTC	CASSPGLIYEQYF
.	TRBV7-3	TRBJ2-7	.	TGTGCCAGCAGCTTAGCACCAGGAGTCTACGAGCAGTACTTC	CASSLAPGVYEQYF
.	TRBV11-3	TRBJ2-5	.	TGTGCCAGCAGCTTAGGTCGGGGGCAAGAGACCCAGTACTTC	CASSLGRGQETQYF
.	TRBV29-1	TRBJ2-7	.	TGCAGCGGGATGACTAGTTACGGCGAGCAGTACTTC	CSGMTSYGEQYF
TRBD1	TRBV19	TRBJ2-7	few	TGTGCCAGCGAAGGGACAGGGGCCTACGAGCAGTACTTC	CASEGTGAYEQYF
.	TRBV7-2	TRBJ2-7	.	TGTGCCAGCAGCTTAGCGCTAAAACTAAGGCGACAGGTGTTTACCTACGAGCAGTACTTC	CASSLALKLRRQVFTYEQYF
.	TRBV6-5	TRBJ1-2	few	TGTGCCAGCACCAAGGACGTCGTTTCGTATGGCTACACCTTC	CASTKDVVSYGYTF
.	TRBV7-9	TRBJ1-4	.	TGTGCCAGCAGCCGCCGACAGAACCCTTTTAATGAAAAACTGTTTTTT	CASSRRQNPFNEKLFF